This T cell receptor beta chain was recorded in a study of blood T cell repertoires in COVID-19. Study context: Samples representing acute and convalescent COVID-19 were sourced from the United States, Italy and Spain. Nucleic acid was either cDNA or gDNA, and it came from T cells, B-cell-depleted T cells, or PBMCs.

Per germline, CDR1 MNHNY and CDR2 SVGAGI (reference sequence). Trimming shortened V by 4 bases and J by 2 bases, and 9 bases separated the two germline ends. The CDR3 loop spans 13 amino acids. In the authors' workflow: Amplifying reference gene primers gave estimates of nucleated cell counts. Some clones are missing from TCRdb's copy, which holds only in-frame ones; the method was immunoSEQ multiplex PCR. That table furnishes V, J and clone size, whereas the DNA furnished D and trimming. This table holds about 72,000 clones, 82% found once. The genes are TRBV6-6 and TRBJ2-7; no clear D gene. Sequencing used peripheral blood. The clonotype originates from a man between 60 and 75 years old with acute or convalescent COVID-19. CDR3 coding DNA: TGTGCCAGCAGTTCACACCAAACCTACGAGCAGTACGTC. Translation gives CASSSHQTYEQYV.